Listed here is a single T cell receptor beta chain. There are a few counts of this clonotype. The specificity of this receptor is unknown. No per-base quality is available; no much larger clone lies one base away. Trimming at the junction amounts to 8 bases on V and 8 bases on J, and the germline ends lie 24 bases apart. The germline V gene provides CDR1 ENHRY and CDR2 SYGVKD. From the cysteine up to the phenylalanine, the CDR3 has a length of 15 residues. Only the CDR3 portion is preserved as DNA: 45 bases, with reading frame beginning at the first base. This entry comes from a study of T cell repertoires in cytomegalovirus infection (dated by TCRdb to about 2019). Regarding the study in general: The peptide stimulations were aimed at well-studied HLA-B-restricted epitopes as well as recently identified HLA-C-restricted CMV epitopes, whose presentation resists viral immunomodulation. The HLA type of each donor mattered for the analysis, because public TCR beta signatures pointed to carriage of CMV infection along with the matching HLA type.

The treatment or condition label, as the study defines it: in vitro stimulation with specific CMV peptide epitopes to enrich CMV-specific T cells. What the authors observed across the whole study: The ex vivo response was dominated by HLA-C-restricted CMV-specific TCR beta clonotypes, and the single most frequent clonotype in two of eight donors was supplied by these HLA-C-restricted clonotypes. Carriers of CMV infection plus the relevant HLA type were discriminated by the cumulative frequency of public TCR beta family members in the study cohort and in an independent roughly 370-donor cohort.

The sample was run on an Illumina HiSeq 1500. Using fastp trimming at Q25 and MiXCR clonotype assembly, TCRdb reanalyzed the public sequencing data and kept in-frame beta chains. Merged by CDR3 protein, the rows form single entries marked with the most common genes and DNA. The sample records roughly 730,000 distinct CDR3 sequences, around a third of which are singletons. The top ten clonotypes cover around a sixth of the sample. The chain is encoded by TRBV10-3 joined to TRBJ1-2; no D gene can be assigned with confidence. The input for sequencing was cultured PBMCs, taken from culture after CMV antigen stimulation. This clonotype was obtained from a human donor in good health (CMV status not recorded). Some clones in this sample may be carry-over from other donors' samples. The CDR3 reads as follows: CAIRPHEGQIGGYTF. At the DNA level, the sequence is TGTGCCATCCGCCCCCACGAAGGGCAGATAGGCGGCTACACCTTC.